Listed here are 8 T cell receptor beta chains from one sample, sequenced in a study of T cells in Graves' hyperthyroidism and ophthalmopathy. RNA transcripts provided the source from which TCR beta CDR3 regions were amplified. The HTBI primer set served for first-round RT-PCR of the TCR CDR3. TCRdb passed the multiplex PCR reads through MiXCR, listing each CDR3 protein once. The data contain some 150,000 distinct CDR3 sequences, about 20% of them singletons. Sequenced material: blood. The receptors stem from a woman in her 50s with Graves' hyperthyroidism that later progressed to Graves' ophthalmopathy.

The rearrangement joins TRBV20-1 to TRBJ2-5; D possibly uses TRBD1 or TRBD2 (5 bases each). V was clipped by 0 bases and J by 3 bases, with 17 bases between them. The CDR3 contains 16 residues. CDR1 DFQATT and CDR2 SNEGSKA come from the germline V gene (reference sequence). DNA for the CDR3: TGCAGTGCTAGAGATCTCGAGCGGAGAGGGGAAGAGACCCAGTACTTC. Translation gives CSARDLERRGEETQYF.

Ten or more counts support this clonotype. The chain uses TRBV15 and TRBJ1-2, with D possibly being TRBD1 (6 bases). The CDR3 consists of 11 residues. The V gene's germline CDR1 is LNHNV and CDR2 YYDKDF (reference sequence). The V end was cut by 8 bases, the J end by 7 bases, with 11 bases between. The CDR3 region has the DNA TGTGCCACCCAACAGGGCGGTGGCTACACCTTC. This translates into CATQQGGGYTF.

At least ten counts were recorded for this clonotype. The gene calls are TRBV18 and TRBJ2-5, with D possibly called TRBD1 or TRBD2 (5 bases each). Per the germline V gene, CDR1 is KGHSH and CDR2 is LQKENI. V lost 1 base and J 5 bases, leaving 14 bases between the germline ends. CDR3 length: 15 amino acids. The CDR3 sequence: CASSPLGASGETQYF. CDR3 nucleotide sequence: TGTGCCAGCTCACCACTCGGGGCTTCGGGTGAGACCCAGTACTTC.

The sample holds many counts of this clonotype. The chain carries TRBV7-2 and TRBJ2-5, with TRBD2 as a possible D gene (6 bases). CDR1 SGHTA and CDR2 FQGNSA come from the germline V gene. This CDR3 spans 15 amino acids. V was shortened by 1 base and J by 5 bases, with 14 bases between the two germline ends. Here the CDR3 reads CASSLVGGTRETQYF. The CDR3 coding sequence is TGTGCCAGCAGCTTAGTCGGGGGAACCCGGGAGACCCAGTACTTC.

This clonotype occurred once. A much larger clonotype is one base distant, so this may be a read error. The rearrangement uses TRBV7-8 and TRBJ1-1; tentatively, D is TRBD1 (6 bases). Germline V gene data show CDR1 as SGHVS and CDR2 as FQNEAQ. The CDR3 has 16 amino acids. The DNA of the CDR3 is TGTGCCAGCAGCTCCACAGGGACCCACATGAACACTGAAGCTCTCTTT. This codes for CASSSTGTHMNTEALF.

Ten or more counts support this clonotype. The chain couples TRBV10-3 to TRBJ2-7, with 16 bases lining up with TRBD2. The germline V gene encodes CDR1 ENHRY and CDR2 SYGVKD. The CDR3 runs 16 residues. The junction had 4 bases not matched to a gene; V was cut back by 0 bases and J by 8 bases. CDR3 in DNA: TGTGCCATCAGTGAGTCCGGGACTAGCGGGAGGGCGAAGCAGTACTTC. Protein: CAISESGTSGRAKQYF.

This clonotype was observed at least ten times. The CDR3 here is CASSPGTFRGPSYEQYF. As DNA, the CDR3 is TGTGCCAGCAGTCCCGGGACCTTCCGCGGACCTAGCTACGAGCAGTACTTC. The genes are TRBV6-1 and TRBJ2-7; D is possibly TRBD1 or TRBD2 (5 bases each). CDR3 size: 17 residues. The germline gives CDR1 MNHNS, CDR2 SASEGT. V lost 5 bases, J lost 3 bases, and 23 bases lay in between.

This clonotype was detected many times. This sequence joins TRBV7-8 and TRBJ1-6; possible D gene TRBD1, 5 bases. Trimming shortened V by 0 bases and J by 5 bases, and 17 bases separated the two germline ends. This CDR3 is 18 amino acids long. The V gene's germline CDR1 is SGHVS and CDR2 FQNEAQ. This CDR3 is CASSLASTGGRDNSPLHF. CDR3 in DNA: TGTGCCAGCAGCTTAGCGTCGACCGGGGGAAGGGATAATTCACCCCTCCACTTT.